The 7 T cell receptor beta chains listed next were all sequenced from one sample in a study of blood T cell repertoires in COVID-19. TCRdb keeps only in-frame clones here, not all; method: immunoSEQ multiplex PCR. There are a few hundred thousand clones in the sample; 80% to 90% occur only once, and roughly 9.4% lies in the top ten. The sequenced sample consisted of PBMCs or T cells enriched from blood (not recorded which). Receptors originate from a woman in her fifties or sixties who had recovered from COVID-19.

The chain joins TRBV6-2 or TRBV6-3 to TRBJ1-2; D may be TRBD1 (5 bases). Germline CDR1 MNHEY, CDR2 SVGEGT. There are 11 residues in the CDR3. Trimming cost V 4 bases and J 6 bases, with 6 bases left between them. CDR3 region: CASSSGNGYTF. In nucleotides, the CDR3 is TGTGCCAGCAGTTCAGGGAATGGCTACACCTTC.

The V gene is TRBV30, the J gene TRBJ2-7; maybe TRBD1 (6 bases). V was pared by 5 bases and J by 1 base, with 15 bases between. The CDR3 has 14 residues. Germline V gene data show CDR1 as GTSNPN and CDR2 as SVGIG (reference sequence). The CDR3 protein is CAWGRQVGSYEQYF. CDR3 nucleotide sequence: TGTGCCTGGGGCAGACAGGTAGGGTCCTACGAGCAGTACTTC.

The CDR3 nucleotides read TGCGCCAGCAGCCAAGATCCGGACAGGGACAGTTACACCTTC. Its translation: CASSQDPDRDSYTF. The chain is built from TRBV4-1 and TRBJ1-2; 8 bases line up with TRBD1. Germline lookup yields CDR1 MGHRA and CDR2 YSYEKL. V shed 0 bases, J shed 11 bases, and the junction held 8 bases outside the gene matches. This CDR3 has 14 amino acids.

J is TRBJ1-2 and V is TRBV3-1 (or the pseudogene TRBV3-2); TRBD1 agrees at 9 bases. The CDR3 is 15 residues long. Germline V gene lookup returns CDR1 LGHDT and CDR2 YNNKEL (reference sequence). Trimming cost V 8 bases and J 6 bases; bases outside gene matches: 13. The CDR3 sequence is CASGEPTGGVDGYTF. The CDR3 nucleotides are TGTGCCAGCGGTGAACCGACAGGGGGGGTAGATGGCTACACCTTC.

This chain links TRBV9 with TRBJ2-1, with 10 bases matching TRBD2. CDR3 length: 17 amino acids. With V trimmed by 0 bases and J by 5 bases, 8 bases remained unmatched. From germline, CDR1 is SGDLS and CDR2 YYNGEE. Written as DNA, the CDR3 is TGTGCCAGCAGCGTAGCGGGGGGGACTAGCGTAAACAATGAGCAGTTCTTC. Amino acids: CASSVAGGTSVNNEQFF.

The chain couples TRBV10-3 to TRBJ1-1, with 7 bases matching TRBD1. Germline values: CDR1 ENHRY, CDR2 SYGVKD. V lost 10 bases and J lost 0; bases outside the gene matches: 8. This CDR3 region has 14 residues. In DNA form, the CDR3 reads TGTGCCACTGCACCGGGACAGCTGAACACTGAAGCTTTCTTT. Translation gives CATAPGQLNTEAFF.

The V call is TRBV3-1 (or the pseudogene TRBV3-2), the J call TRBJ1-3, with 7 bases identical to TRBD1. CDR3 size: 15 residues. Germline V gene lookup returns CDR1 LGHDT and CDR2 YNNKEL (reference sequence). The V gene end was trimmed by 7 bases and the J gene end by 2 bases; junction bases not matched to a gene: 8. As DNA, the CDR3 is TGTGCCAGCACCTCAATGACAGGGACTGGAAACACCATATATTTT. This translates into CASTSMTGTGNTIYF.